The 15 T cell receptor beta chains reported below all come from one sample, sequenced in a study of Tregs in tolerant kidney transplant recipients. The repertoire was sequenced with immunoSEQ multiplex PCR; TCRdb's copy has only in-frame clones and lacks some. The profile shows 100,000 to 150,000 clones, around nine tenths of them singletons. Sequenced input: CD4+ T cells from blood. The receptors here all came from a human donor in good health.

This clone was found once. This sequence joins TRBV4-2 and TRBJ2-3; 8 bases agree with TRBD1. V gave up 4 bases and J gave up 0 bases; unmatched junction bases: 6. This CDR3 has 16 amino acids. CDR1 and CDR2 from the germline V gene are LGHNA and YNFKEQ. CDR3 nucleotides: TGTGCCAGCAGCCGAATGGACAGGGATAGCACAGATACGCAGTATTTT. Amino acids: CASSRMDRDSTDTQYF.

The J gene is TRBJ1-2, the V gene TRBV9; no reliable D call. CDR3 length equals 14 residues. Germline V gives CDR1 SGDLS, CDR2 YYNGEE. Trimming removed 0 bases at V and 7 bases at J, with 13 bases between. The CDR3 bases are TGTGCCAGCAGCGTAGTCAGTTCCCTGAGTGGCTACACCTTC. Translating it yields CASSVVSSLSGYTF.

The CDR3 DNA reads as TGTGCCAGCAGCTTAGTAGCCAGTCTAGCCGGGGAGCTGTTTTTT. Its translation: CASSLVASLAGELFF. The genes are TRBV7-9 and TRBJ2-2, with D hard to call. CDR1 is SEHNR and CDR2 is FQNEAQ in the germline V gene (reference sequence). This CDR3 comprises 15 residues. The V end lost 1 base, the J end lost 6 bases, and 12 bases lay between the germline ends.

As for this clone: Within the sample, other DNA sequences also encode this same CDR3. The J gene is TRBJ1-2, the V gene TRBV7-9, with 11 bases that match TRBD1. The CDR3 sequence is 17 residues long. The V and J ends lost 4 bases and 8 bases, in that order; junction bases with no gene match: 15. CDR1 and CDR2 from the germline V gene are SEHNR and FQNEAQ (reference sequence). The CDR3 here is CASSSGTGGRIFRGYTF. CDR3 DNA sequence: TGTGCCAGCAGCTCCGGGACAGGGGGGCGCATATTTAGAGGCTACACCTTC.

CDR3 amino acids: CASSINGRLNYGYTF. The CDR3 DNA reads as TGTGCCAGTAGTATCAACGGTCGGCTAAACTATGGCTACACCTTC. The chain employs TRBV19 and TRBJ1-2; D not certain. The V and J ends lost 3 bases and 2 bases respectively, with 13 bases between them. The CDR3 sequence is 15 residues long. Germline-derived CDR1 and CDR2 are LNHDA and SQIVND (reference sequence).

V is TRBV19 and J is TRBJ2-1; 10 bases match TRBD1. V shed 4 bases and J 8 bases; nucleotides not matched to a gene: 11. Per germline, CDR1 LNHDA and CDR2 SQIVND (reference sequence). This CDR3 has 16 residues. The CDR3 loop reads CASSTPRDRGTHEQFF. The CDR3 bases are TGTGCCAGTAGTACCCCGCGGGACAGGGGTACACATGAGCAGTTCTTC.

The genes are TRBV20-1 and TRBJ2-5; D remains unclear. The CDR3 is 11 amino acids. CDR1 and CDR2 (germline): DFQATT, SNEGSKA (reference sequence). V lost 0 bases and J lost 7, with 6 bases in between. CDR3: CSARDRVTQYF. The CDR3 nucleotides are TGCAGTGCTAGAGATCGGGTGACCCAGTACTTC.

The genes are TRBV19 and TRBJ2-5, with 9 bases matching TRBD1. Germline-derived CDR1 and CDR2 are LNHDA and SQIVND (reference sequence). With V trimmed by 2 bases and J by 5 bases, 3 bases remained unmatched. The CDR3 has 14 residues. As DNA, the CDR3 is TGTGCCAGTAGTATACAAGACAGGGGGGAGACCCAGTACTTC. Its protein is CASSIQDRGETQYF. The entire variable domain, with the rest obtained from reference TRBV19 and TRBJ2-5, is as follows: DGGITQSPKYLFRKEGQNVTLSCEQNLNHDAMYWYRQDPGQGLRLIYYSQIVNDFQKGDIAEGYSVSREKKESFPLTVTSAQKNPTAFYLCASSIQDRGETQYFGPGTRLLVL.

CDR3 DNA: TGTGCCAGCGAGATCTTGGGAAGGGGCTATGGCTACACCTTC. Protein product: CASEILGRGYGYTF. The chain employs TRBV13 and TRBJ1-2; D may be TRBD1 (5 bases). Germline-derived CDR1 and CDR2 are PRHDT and FYEKMQ (reference sequence). The CDR3 spans 14 residues. Trimming took off 8 bases at V and 4 bases at J, with 17 bases between the two ends.

This clone was observed a single time. This chain links TRBV9 with TRBJ2-3, with D perhaps being TRBD1 or TRBD2 (5 bases each). This CDR3 contains 15 residues. Germline CDR1 SGDLS, CDR2 YYNGEE. The V gene lost 4 bases and the J gene lost 1 base, with 13 bases spanning the gap. Here the CDR3 reads CASSSVLGGTDTQYF. Written as DNA, the CDR3 is TGTGCCAGCAGCTCGGTACTGGGGGGCACAGATACGCAGTATTTT.

This chain links TRBV28 with TRBJ2-1; unclear D gene. Germline V gives CDR1 MDHEN, CDR2 SYDVKM. V lost 2 bases and J lost 4, with 9 bases in between. This CDR3 is 14 amino acids long. CDR3 DNA: TGTGCCAGCAGTTTAAAAGCGTCGTACAATGAGCAGTTCTTC. Protein: CASSLKASYNEQFF.

The rearrangement links TRBV15 to TRBJ1-3; D is unclear. Trimming took off 5 bases at V and 2 bases at J, with 10 bases between the two ends. The CDR3 covers 14 residues. Germline values: CDR1 LNHNV, CDR2 YYDKDF (reference sequence). CDR3 sequence (DNA): TGTGCCACCAGCGACGCCGGAGCTGGAAACACCATATATTTT. This codes for CATSDAGAGNTIYF. Full variable domain (remainder filled in from reference TRBV15 and TRBJ1-3): DAMVIQNPRYQVTQFGKPVTLSCSQTLNHNVMYWYQQKSSQAPKLLFHYYDKDFNNEADTPDNFQSRRPNTSFCFLDIRSPGLGDTAMYLCATSDAGAGNTIYFGEGSWLTVV.

The chain links TRBV7-9 to TRBJ2-3, with D possibly TRBD2 on 6 matching bases. This CDR3 is built from 15 residues. The V gene lost 1 base and the J gene lost 3 bases, with 11 bases spanning the gap. Germline V CDR1 and CDR2: SEHNR, FQNEAQ (reference sequence). The chain's CDR3 is CASSLVGGRTDTQYF. CDR3 nucleotide sequence: TGTGCCAGCAGCTTAGTCGGGGGTCGGACAGATACGCAGTATTTT.

The rearrangement uses TRBV6-5 and TRBJ2-5, with D perhaps TRBD1 (5 bases). V lost 2 bases, J lost 3 bases, and 7 bases lay in between. The CDR3 is made up of 13 amino acids. The germline V gene encodes CDR1 MNHEY and CDR2 SVGAGI. CDR3 in DNA: TGTGCCAGCAGTTACGGGGCAGAAGAGACCCAGTACTTC. As protein: CASSYGAEETQYF.

The rearrangement uses TRBV15 and TRBJ2-5; D is ambiguous. Looked up from germline, CDR1 is LNHNV and CDR2 is YYDKDF (reference sequence). V lost 1 base and J lost 1, with 10 bases in between. This CDR3 is 15 amino acids long. This CDR3 reads CATSRAGIPQETQYF. DNA of the CDR3: TGTGCCACCAGCAGAGCAGGTATCCCCCAAGAGACCCAGTACTTC. Using reference TRBV15 and TRBJ2-5 for the parts outside the CDR3, the full variable domain is DAMVIQNPRYQVTQFGKPVTLSCSQTLNHNVMYWYQQKSSQAPKLLFHYYDKDFNNEADTPDNFQSRRPNTSFCFLDIRSPGLGDTAMYLCATSRAGIPQETQYFGPGTRLLVL.